This TCR beta chain was captured by sequencing in a study of beta chain features in type 1 diabetes (dated by TCRdb to 2016 to 2019). A note on the overall study: No differences in mean age, gender distribution, total cell number or subset yield were found between patients and healthy donors. A total of some 100,000,000 sorted cells were examined across all samples, and the number of cells per subset was strongly correlated with RNA yield. Regulatory and stem cell-like memory subsets were obtained from only 8 patients and roughly eight healthy donors, while naive and central memory subsets were obtained from all 30 or so donors. In the study, recently diagnosed type 1 diabetes patients and matched healthy donors were compared on the TCRB repertoires of their sorted circulating CD4+ T cell subsets. On the study overall, not on this receptor specifically: Because small numbers of individuals were included in the HLA sub-analyses, any influence of HLA type on TCRB rearrangement was left unresolved. At VDJ recombination sites, patients with type 1 diabetes made fewer insertions and deleted more nucleotides, a pattern implying thymic rearrangement abnormalities. Type 1 diabetes patients showed a moderate but significant shortening of TCRB CDR3 length in all four CD4+ subsets. Because cDNA was sequenced instead of genomic DNA, activated cells with high expression could be over-represented, although the groups did not differ in activation or CD3 levels. Shorter templates might have been favored by PCR, but patient and control samples were amplified and corrected together, so both groups would have been affected equally by any skew. The naive, central memory and regulatory TCRB repertoires appeared to resemble one another more closely among patients than among healthy donors.

There are a few counts of this clone. Its target antigen remains unknown. Base qualities are not provided; no much larger clone lies one nucleotide away. The CDR3 contains 15 residues, cysteine and phenylalanine counted. Of all the DNA, just the CDR3 is kept, 45 bases in frame from base 1. V and J are truncated by 5 bases and 1 base respectively, leaving an intervening sequence of 11 bases. The germline V gene specifies SGHVS as CDR1 and FQNEAQ as CDR2. A single peripheral blood draw of approximately 120 mL on average was collected from each donor into heparinised tubes. Using a panel that included CD45RO, CCR7, CD25, CD127, CD95 and CD27, naive, central memory, regulatory and stem cell-like memory CD4+ T cells were sorted on a BD FACSAria II. Every sorted population had a purity above 98%. Right away, PBMCs were isolated by Lymphoprep density gradient centrifugation and were stained directly, with no culture step. So that batch effects would be minimized, each experiment stained and sorted samples in pairs, pairing one healthy donor with one patient.

The entire amount of isolated RNA was reverse transcribed using the High Capacity cDNA Reverse Transcription Kit, so the sequenced TCRB transcripts were expressed ones. Deep immunoSEQ sequencing was performed on naive, central memory and regulatory T cell samples, with an average of roughly 3.3 million total reads per sample. After sorted cells were lysed in RLT buffer, RNA was extracted with DNase-treated RNeasy Micro or Mini kits, with the choice depending on cell number. Each cell subset was processed separately to prevent cross-contamination, with patient and healthy donor samples processed together. The immunoSEQ multiplex PCR was used to amplify TCRB sequences from cDNA, yielding 87-bp fragments that span the CDR3 region. Amplicons were sequenced on the Illumina HiSeq platform. In the source study's methods: Synthetic template baselines were used to correct PCR bias computationally, reads within Hamming distance 2 were collapsed, and singletons that could not be merged were discarded. By aligning reads against IMGT, V, D and J genes, CDR3 length, and insertions or deletions at six rearrangement sites were assigned. Within each subset, clonotype counts were normalized to sorted cell number, after which true diversity and Gini coefficients were computed with the tcR R package. Repertoire sharing was quantified using the overlap coefficient calculated on TCRB nucleotide sequences. Out-of-frame TCRB sequences from naive cells were analyzed as a proxy for the pre-selection repertoire. The immuneACCESS repertoire file appears here via TCRdb, limited to in-frame rearrangements. These files lack a portion of the clones; in checked studies, under half of the deficit traces to unresolved V genes, and the cause of the others is not known. V and J calls and clone size follow that table, whereas D and trimming were derived from the DNA. Counted in this sample were about 360,000 clones; 10% to 15% of them appeared once. The ten largest clonotypes hold about 0.01% of the sample.

The chain is encoded by TRBV7-8 joined to TRBJ2-2; the best D guess is TRBD2, with 5 bases matching. Sequencing was done on a sample of naive CD4+ T cells from blood. Interpreted using the paper, the cell subset or site label stands for: true naive CD4+ T cells. This TCR was recovered from a woman between 18 and 29 years old with type 1 diabetes. The nucleotides are TGTGCCAGCAGCACACTAGAGAGGAACACCGGGGAGCTGTTTTTT. Its protein is CASSTLERNTGELFF.